Ten or more counts support the clone carrying this TCR beta chain. Its antigen is not known. The data were taken from a study of blood T cells in healthy people across ages. Study results and caveats: Diversity estimates drawn from one million T cells were deemed underestimates.

Sample-barcoded 5' priming and a J-beta primer mix drove a second PCR of about 6 to 12 cycles. TCRdb recomputed calls from the 5' RACE reads with MiXCR, one row per CDR3 protein. This table holds hundreds of thousands of distinct CDR3 sequences, more than 25% found once. CDR3 length: 15 residues. V was trimmed by 7 bases and J by 5 bases, leaving 20 bases between them. J is TRBJ1-2 and V is TRBV12-3 or TRBV12-4; a weak D match, TRBD1 (6 bases). Sequencing was performed on blood. The TCR sequence derives from a woman older than 75 in good health. Here the CDR3 reads CASTTSTGGGYGYTF. The DNA of the CDR3 is TGTGCCAGCACAACTTCCACGGGGGGCGGATATGGCTACACCTTC.